These 7 T cell receptor beta chains were all obtained from the same sample, sequenced in a study of beta chain features in type 1 diabetes. Their target antigens are unknown. cDNA synthesis used the whole RNA isolate, giving expressed TCRB sequences. Clones were sequenced by immunoSEQ multiplex PCR, and TCRdb holds only the in-frame ones, with some missing. Among approximately 17,000 clones listed, roughly three quarters were seen once. General study findings and limits: Moderate but significant shortening of TCRB CDR3s was recorded in all four CD4+ subsets from Type 1 diabetes patients.

Sequenced material: stem cell memory CD4+ T cells from blood. The receptors here all came from a man aged 25 to 45 with type 1 diabetes.

In nucleotides, the CDR3 is TGCGCCAGCAGCTTGGCAAGCGGGAACACTGAAGCTTTCTTT. It specifies CASSLASGNTEAFF. This chain links TRBV5-1 with TRBJ1-1; D is unresolved. The V end lost 0 bases, the J end lost 1 base, and 7 bases lay between the germline ends. Germline assignment: CDR1 SGHRS and CDR2 YFSETQ. The CDR3 is 14 residues long.

The chain carries TRBV5-1 and TRBJ1-4; D gene uncertain. Per germline, CDR1 SGHRS and CDR2 YFSETQ. This CDR3 has 14 amino acids. V dropped 5 bases and J dropped 4 bases, with 12 bases sitting between them. CDR3 loop: CASRPVSVNEKLFF. The CDR3 region has the DNA TGCGCCAGCAGACCGGTATCCGTTAATGAAAAACTGTTTTTT.

The gene calls are TRBV28 and TRBJ1-5; 7 bases match TRBD1. V lost 3 bases, J lost 1 base, and 9 bases stayed unmatched. The germline V gene has CDR1 MDHEN and CDR2 SYDVKM. The CDR3 consists of 17 residues. CDR3 sequence reads: CASSFSRGSGSNQPQHF. DNA for the CDR3: TGTGCCAGCAGTTTCAGCAGGGGGAGTGGGAGCAATCAGCCCCAGCATTTT.

This sequence joins TRBV18 and TRBJ2-5; 8 bases line up with TRBD1. Germline CDR1 is KGHSH and CDR2 is LQKENI. Trimming took 3 bases from V and 3 from J; bases not matched to a gene: 3. The CDR3 is 14 amino acids. The CDR3 is CASSPGQGKETQYF. The CDR3 region has the DNA TGTGCCAGCTCACCTGGACAGGGCAAAGAGACCCAGTACTTC.

The V and J genes are TRBV7-3 and TRBJ2-5; 8 bases are a match to TRBD1. Germline V gives CDR1 SGHTA, CDR2 FQGTGA. V shed 5 bases, J shed 3 bases, and the junction held 8 bases outside the gene matches. This CDR3 has 15 amino acids. CDR3 region: CASSLQGGVEETQYF. CDR3 coding DNA: TGTGCCAGCAGCCTACAGGGGGGAGTGGAAGAGACCCAGTACTTC.

The genes are TRBV5-1 and TRBJ1-6, with 12 positions matching TRBD1. The CDR3 covers 14 residues. Germline CDR1 SGHRS, CDR2 YFSETQ. V was clipped by 3 bases and J by 10 bases; unmatched bases: 2. The CDR3: CASSSGTGGSPLHF. The CDR3 DNA reads TGCGCCAGCAGCTCTGGGACAGGGGGCTCACCCCTCCACTTT.

The CDR3 spells CAISESRVGEQYF. For the CDR3, the DNA is TGTGCCATCAGTGAGTCCCGGGTTGGCGAGCAGTACTTC. The chain joins TRBV10-3 to TRBJ2-7, with D hard to call. V lost 0 bases, J lost 6 bases, and 9 bases lay in between. Germline CDR1 ENHRY, CDR2 SYGVKD. This CDR3 region has 13 residues.